The 27 T cell receptor beta chains listed next were all sequenced from one sample in a study of CD8+CD57+ T cells in acquired aplastic anemia. Patients sequenced had flow cytometry evidence of CD8+CD57+ cell expansion. It was genomic DNA that served as the template for profiling TCR beta VDJ and CDR3. TCRdb redid the calling of the reads with MiXCR, one entry per CDR3 protein. Of hundreds of thousands of distinct CDR3 sequences detected, around 32% appear once; the ten largest clones hold less than 0.85%. Sequenced: sorted CD4+, CD8+, or CD8+CD57+ T cells (not recorded which) from PBMCs. The receptors were gathered from a human donor with aplastic anemia.

The rearrangement joins TRBV20-1 to TRBJ2-1, with 9 bases identical to TRBD2. V shed 0 bases and J 6 bases; nucleotides not matched to a gene: 9. CDR1 and CDR2 from the germline V gene are DFQATT and SNEGSKA (reference sequence). This CDR3 spans 16 amino acids. DNA for the CDR3: TGCAGTGCTAGAGACGGCAGGGTAGCGGGAGCCAATGAGCAGTTCTTC. This translates into CSARDGRVAGANEQFF.

The chain has TRBV20-1 and TRBJ2-3, with 8 bases fitting TRBD2. Germline V CDR1 and CDR2: DFQATT, SNEGSKA (reference sequence). The CDR3 is 15 residues long. V dropped 0 bases and J dropped 5; count of bases not matched to a gene: 7. For the CDR3, the DNA is TGCAGTGCTAGAGAACTCGGGAGGGCTAGAGATACGCAGTATTTT. Translating it yields CSARELGRARDTQYF.

This clonotype occurred many times. The V gene is TRBV7-9, the J gene TRBJ1-3; D is unresolved. The V gene's germline CDR1 is SEHNR and CDR2 FQNEAQ (reference sequence). The length of the CDR3 is 16 residues. V lost 8 bases and J 5 bases, leaving 22 bases between the germline ends. The CDR3 DNA reads TGTGCCAGCCGAAAGTACGAGGGTGAAGCCAGAAACACCATATATTTT. Protein product: CASRKYEGEARNTIYF.

The sample holds many counts of this clonotype. This chain joins TRBV2 and TRBJ2-3; D is possibly TRBD2 (6 bases). The CDR3 is made up of 14 amino acids. Germline V gene sequence: CDR1 SNHLY, CDR2 FYNNEI. Between the trimmed V and J ends, which lost 3 bases and 0 bases, there was a span of 7 bases. The CDR3 loop is CASSDLASTDTQYF. CDR3 coding DNA: TGTGCCAGCAGTGACCTAGCGAGCACAGATACGCAGTATTTT.

This chain connects TRBV12-3 or TRBV12-4 to TRBJ2-1; 9 bases map to TRBD1. J was trimmed by 0 bases and V by 6 bases; bases with no gene match: 6. The CDR3 contains 16 residues. The CDR3 DNA reads as TGTGCCAGCAGGACAGGGGGAGGAAGCTCCTACAATGAGCAGTTCTTC. It specifies CASRTGGGSSYNEQFF.

This clonotype was seen once. The V gene is TRBV10-3, the J gene TRBJ1-6; 7 bases align to TRBD1. In germline, CDR1 is ENHRY, CDR2 SYGVKD. J was trimmed by 9 bases and V by 10 bases; bases with no gene match: 24. This CDR3 comprises 18 residues. The CDR3 coding sequence is TGTGCCAGCACGCAGTCCCCAGCATACAGGGGTATTGGTTCACCCCTCCACTTT. It encodes CASTQSPAYRGIGSPLHF.

V and J are TRBV27 and TRBJ1-5, with TRBD1 matching over 9 bases. The CDR3 extends over 17 amino acids. V dropped 6 bases and J dropped 6; count of bases not matched to a gene: 15. Germline V gene sequence: CDR1 MNHEY, CDR2 SMNVEV (reference sequence). CDR3 sequence reads: CASSRIGTGIGSQPQHF. CDR3 nucleotides: TGTGCCAGCAGCCGGATCGGGACAGGGATCGGGAGTCAGCCCCAGCATTTT.

The table lists this clonotype with many counts. The V call is TRBV2, the J call TRBJ1-5; tentatively, D is TRBD1 (6 bases). Germline assignment: CDR1 SNHLY and CDR2 FYNNEI. CDR3 length equals 15 residues. Trimming removed 2 bases from V and 0 bases from J, with 8 bases in between. The CDR3 protein is CASSETGYSNQPQHF. CDR3 nucleotides: TGTGCCAGCAGTGAAACAGGGTATAGCAATCAGCCCCAGCATTTT.

Points on this clonotype: Just one base apart from a much larger clone, this may be a read error. The V gene is TRBV3-1, the J gene TRBJ1-6; a possible D gene is TRBD1 (5 bases). The CDR3 is 13 amino acids. Germline CDR1 reads LGHDT; CDR2 reads YNNKEL (reference sequence). The V end lost 4 bases, the J end lost 7 bases, and 8 bases lay between the germline ends. In DNA form, the CDR3 reads TGTGCCAGCAGCCCCCGACAGAATTCACCCCTCCACTTT. Translation: CASSPRQNSPLHF. Supplemented by reference TRBV3-1 and TRBJ1-6, the full variable domain reads DTAVSQTPKYLVTQMGNDKSIKCEQNLGHDTMYWYKQDSKKFLKIMFSYNNKELIINETVPNRFSPKSPDKAHLNLHINSLELGDSAVYFCASSPRQNSPLHFGNGTRLTVT.

This clonotype came up a few times. The chain's CDR3 is CASSFVGQNEQFF. Here the CDR3 DNA reads TGTGCCAGCAGCTTTGTAGGACAGAATGAGCAGTTCTTC. This rearrangement joins TRBV5-5 to TRBJ2-1; D is possibly TRBD1 (6 bases). V was shortened by 2 bases and J by 7 bases, with 10 bases between the two germline ends. The CDR3 runs to 13 residues. CDR1 and CDR2 from the germline V gene are SGHKS and YYEKEE (reference sequence).

The CDR3 loop is CASSHYGTSGVSEQFF. The CDR3 nucleotides are TGTGCCAGCAGCCACTATGGGACTAGCGGGGTTAGTGAGCAGTTCTTC. The chain couples TRBV11-1 to TRBJ2-1; 13 nucleotides line up with TRBD2. Looked up from germline, CDR1 is SGHAT and CDR2 is FQDESV (reference sequence). After removal of 5 bases from V and 9 bases from J, the junction contained 10 bases not matched to a gene. The CDR3 runs to 16 residues.

The chain uses TRBV7-2 and TRBJ2-7; possible D gene TRBD1, 6 bases. The V and J ends lost 4 bases and 0 bases respectively, with 10 bases between them. Germline V lookup: CDR1 SGHTA, CDR2 FQGNSA. This CDR3 is built from 14 residues. The DNA for the CDR3 is TGTGCCAGCAGCTCCACAGGGATCTCCTACGAGCAGTACTTC. Translating gives CASSSTGISYEQYF.

V is TRBV24-1 and J is TRBJ2-7, with D hard to call. From germline, CDR1 is KGHDR and CDR2 SFDVKD. This CDR3 region has 12 residues. Trimming pared 4 bases from V and 0 bases from J, leaving 3 bases between. CDR3 sequence reads: CATSDLSYEQYF. The CDR3 DNA reads TGTGCCACCAGTGACCTCTCCTACGAGCAGTACTTC.

In the case of this clonotype: A much larger clonotype is one base distant, so this may be a read error. CDR3 bases: TGTGCCATCAGTCCGGACAGTAATTCACCCCTCCACTTT. This sequence encodes CAISPDSNSPLHF. The chain joins TRBV10-3 to TRBJ1-6; tentatively, D is TRBD1 (6 bases). Germline CDR1 is ENHRY and CDR2 is SYGVKD. The CDR3 sequence is 13 residues long. The V gene lost 5 bases and the J gene lost 6 bases, with 8 bases spanning the gap.

This clonotype appeared many times. The V and J genes are TRBV19 and TRBJ1-2, with D unresolved. V dropped 5 bases and J dropped 3 bases, with 10 bases sitting between them. This CDR3 comprises 13 residues. Germline V gene lookup returns CDR1 LNHDA and CDR2 SQIVND (reference sequence). CDR3 coding DNA: TGTGCCAGTAGTCCAAGGAGCGACTATGGCTACACCTTC. This codes for CASSPRSDYGYTF.

This clonotype was picked up many times. The gene calls are TRBV10-3 and TRBJ2-1; D uncertain. There are 12 residues in the CDR3. Germline-derived CDR1 and CDR2 are ENHRY and SYGVKD. Trimming shortened V by 0 bases and J by 8 bases, and 5 bases separated the two germline ends. As DNA, the CDR3 is TGTGCCATCAGTGAGTCTGGGTATGAGCAGTTCTTC. Its translation: CAISESGYEQFF.

About this clonotype itself: A much bigger clone sits one base away, suggesting this may be a read error. In DNA form, the CDR3 reads TGTGCCAGCAGCTTAGTCTTTCCGAGGGATGGCTACACCTTC. Its protein product is CASSLVFPRDGYTF. The chain is built from TRBV7-2 and TRBJ1-2; D not certain. The CDR3 is made up of 14 amino acids. Germline lookup yields CDR1 SGHTA and CDR2 FQGNSA. V was shortened by 1 base and J by 6 bases, with 12 bases between the two germline ends.

This clonotype was found once. This may be a read error, as it is one base from a much larger clone. The V call is TRBV19, the J call TRBJ2-3, with 8 bases that match TRBD2. The CDR3 extends over 16 amino acids. The germline CDR1 and CDR2 sequences are LNHDA and SQIVND (reference sequence). CDR3 DNA: TGTGCCAATAGTACGGTTAGCGGGATAGCTTCAGATACGCAGTATTTT. Its translation is CANSTVSGIASDTQYF.

This clonotype came up a few times. At one end, the junction sequence differs from germline, possibly due to a read error. The rearrangement joins TRBV10-3 to TRBJ1-2; no clear D gene. The CDR3 length is 14 residues. The germline gives CDR1 ENHRY, CDR2 SYGVKD. Here the CDR3 DNA reads TGTGCCAGCAGTACCCGGGTCTCTAACTATGGCTACACCTTC. This translates into CASSTRVSNYGYTF.

V usage is TRBV11-1 and J usage is TRBJ1-4; D remains ambiguous. V was clipped by 2 bases and J by 8 bases, with 18 bases between them. Germline CDR1 SGHAT, CDR2 FQDESV (reference sequence). This CDR3 has 16 residues. CDR3 amino acids: CASSLRAGQEGEKLFF. The CDR3 nucleotides are TGTGCCAGCAGCTTAAGGGCAGGCCAAGAGGGAGAAAAACTGTTTTTT.

The CDR3, as DNA: TGTGCCAGCAGTGCACAGGGGTATGGCTACACCTTC. Translated: CASSAQGYGYTF. This chain links TRBV2 with TRBJ1-2; TRBD1 matches at 7 bases. Germline CDR1 is SNHLY and CDR2 is FYNNEI. The CDR3 contains 12 residues. V was clipped by 4 bases and J by 5 bases; unmatched bases: 1. The full variable domain, completed using reference TRBV2 and TRBJ1-2, is EPEVTQTPSHQVTQMGQEVILRCVPISNHLYFYWYRQILGQKVEFLVSFYNNEISEKSEIFDDQFSVERPDGSNFTLKIRSTKLEDSAMYFCASSAQGYGYTFGSGTRLTVV.

This sequence joins TRBV29-1 and TRBJ1-2; 7 bases match TRBD1. The germline V gene has CDR1 SQVTM and CDR2 ANQGSEA. With 6 bases clipped from V and 4 bases from J, the junction kept 8 bases outside the gene matches. The CDR3 covers 13 residues. In DNA, the CDR3 is TGCAGCGTCCGCAGCTCAGGGGGCTATGGCTACACCTTC. Its protein product is CSVRSSGGYGYTF. The whole variable domain, filled in from reference TRBV29-1 and TRBJ1-2, reads SAVISQKPSRDICQRGTSLTIQCQVDSQVTMMFWYRQQPGQSLTLIATANQGSEATYESGFVIDKFPISRPNLTFSTLTVSNMSPEDSSIYLCSVRSSGGYGYTFGSGTRLTVV.

The chain joins TRBV5-1 to TRBJ2-7; 9 bases are a match to TRBD2. The CDR3 is made up of 15 amino acids. Per the germline V gene, CDR1 is SGHRS and CDR2 is YFSETQ. The ends lost 0 bases at V and 7 bases at J; junction bases unmatched: 8. This chain's CDR3 is CASSLGSSGALEQYF. For the CDR3, the DNA is TGCGCCAGCAGCTTGGGGTCTAGCGGGGCTCTTGAGCAGTACTTC.

This clonotype was seen ten or more times. The genes are TRBV19 and TRBJ2-2; D perhaps matches TRBD1 (6 bases). This CDR3 comprises 14 residues. Germline V CDR1 and CDR2: LNHDA, SQIVND (reference sequence). Written as DNA, the CDR3 is TGTGCTACAACTACTGGGACAAACACCGGGGAGCTGTTTTTT. Translation gives CATTTGTNTGELFF. Looking up the rest from reference TRBV19 and TRBJ2-2 gives the full variable domain: DGGITQSPKYLFRKEGQNVTLSCEQNLNHDAMYWYRQDPGQGLRLIYYSQIVNDFQKGDIAEGYSVSREKKESFPLTVTSAQKNPTAFYLCATTTGTNTGELFFGEGSRLTVL.

This clonotype occurred a few times. Just one base apart from a much larger clone, this may be a read error. The V call is TRBV9, the J call TRBJ1-2; the D is unclear. Germline CDR1 and CDR2: SGDLS and YYNGEE. The CDR3 has 15 amino acids. Trimming took off 2 bases at V and 7 bases at J, with 18 bases between the two ends. In nucleotides, the CDR3 is TGTGCCAGCAGCGTTGCCCTCCAATCCGGCGGTGGCTACACCTTC. Amino acids: CASSVALQSGGGYTF.

This clonotype was counted at least ten times. The V call is TRBV5-5, the J call TRBJ2-3; D is possibly TRBD2 (6 bases). Germline V gives CDR1 SGHKS, CDR2 YYEKEE (reference sequence). The CDR3 extends over 13 amino acids. Trimming removed 4 bases at V and 6 bases at J, with 12 bases between. CDR3 region: CASSQGTADTQYF. CDR3 sequence (DNA): TGTGCCAGCAGCCAAGGGACTGCGGATACGCAGTATTTT.

The chain has TRBV6-1 and TRBJ2-5; 9 bases align to TRBD1. Per the germline V gene, CDR1 is MNHNS and CDR2 is SASEGT. CDR3 length equals 16 residues. Trimming removed 7 bases from V and 5 bases from J; junction bases left unmatched: 14. CDR3 sequence reads: CASIAGQGPREETQYF. CDR3 in DNA: TGTGCCAGCATCGCGGGACAGGGCCCTCGAGAGGAGACCCAGTACTTC.